A single sample is the source of the 20 T cell receptor beta chains below, sequenced in a study of blood T cell repertoires in COVID-19. Data came from immunoSEQ multiplex PCR; TCRdb stores just in-frame clones and leaves some out. The repertoire holds about 42,000 clones, with approximately 73% as singletons. The sample was peripheral blood. These receptors were collected from a man aged 80 or over with acute or convalescent COVID-19.

The rearrangement uses TRBV30 and TRBJ1-2; the match to TRBD1 covers 11 bases. Germline-derived CDR1 and CDR2 are GTSNPN and SVGIG (reference sequence). The V segment lost 2 bases and the J segment 7 bases; nucleotides outside the gene matches: 9. This CDR3 is 15 amino acids long. The CDR3 here is CAWSTLGQGAGGYTF. DNA for the CDR3: TGTGCCTGGAGTACCCTAGGACAGGGGGCAGGTGGCTACACCTTC. Supplemented by reference TRBV30 and TRBJ1-2, the full variable domain reads SQTIHQWPATLVQPVGSPLSLECTVEGTSNPNLYWYRQAAGRGLQLLFYSVGIGQISSEVPQNLSASRPQDRQFILSSKKLLLSDSGFYLCAWSTLGQGAGGYTFGSGTRLTVV.

This sequence joins TRBV19 and TRBJ2-3; D might be TRBD1 (6 bases). The CDR3 consists of 14 residues. The V gene's germline CDR1 is LNHDA and CDR2 SQIVND (reference sequence). Trimming pared 6 bases from V and 4 bases from J, leaving 14 bases between. CDR3 in DNA: TGTGCCAGTAGAGCCGGGACAAAGGCAGATACGCAGTATTTT. Translated, it gives CASRAGTKADTQYF.

This chain connects TRBV5-4 to TRBJ2-3; TRBD2 matches at 12 bases. The CDR3 has 16 amino acids. Germline CDR1 and CDR2: SGHNT and YYREEE (reference sequence). V trimming: 2 bases; J trimming: 2 bases; junction bases outside the gene matches: 3. Here the CDR3 DNA reads TGTGCCAGCAGCTTCCGGACTAGCGGGGTCACAGATACGCAGTATTTT. Translated: CASSFRTSGVTDTQYF.

The rearrangement links TRBV25-1 to TRBJ1-2; D may be TRBD1 (5 bases). The CDR3 totals 12 residues. Germline loops: CDR1 MGHDK, CDR2 SYGVNS. Trimming removed 4 bases from V and 4 bases from J, with 7 bases in between. CDR3 sequence reads: CASSGDSYGYTF. Written as DNA, the CDR3 is TGTGCCAGCAGTGGAGACAGCTATGGCTACACCTTC.

The V and J genes are TRBV2 and TRBJ1-2; D not resolved. Germline CDR1 and CDR2: SNHLY and FYNNEI. CDR3 length equals 14 residues. V shed 2 bases and J shed 8 bases, with 15 bases lying between them. The CDR3 spells CASSEWSGEGGYTF. The CDR3 coding sequence is TGTGCCAGCAGTGAATGGAGTGGAGAAGGCGGCTACACCTTC.

The chain employs TRBV2 and TRBJ1-5; D possibly corresponds to TRBD1 (5 bases). Germline-derived CDR1 and CDR2 are SNHLY and FYNNEI. The CDR3 runs to 15 residues. V was cut by 6 bases and J by 2 bases, with 14 bases left in between. The CDR3 nucleotides read TGTGCCAGCAGGCCAATCAGGGAGGGCAATCAGCCCCAGCATTTT. This codes for CASRPIREGNQPQHF. Full variable domain (outside the CDR3, taken from reference TRBV2 and TRBJ1-5): EPEVTQTPSHQVTQMGQEVILRCVPISNHLYFYWYRQILGQKVEFLVSFYNNEISEKSEIFDDQFSVERPDGSNFTLKIRSTKLEDSAMYFCASRPIREGNQPQHFGDGTRLSIL.

This rearrangement joins TRBV7-2 to TRBJ2-1; 10 bases line up with TRBD2. The germline V gene has CDR1 SGHTA and CDR2 FQGNSA. V shed 4 bases, J shed 4 bases, and the junction held 4 bases outside the gene matches. This CDR3 comprises 15 residues. CDR3 sequence: CASSYKAGGYNEQFF. In nucleotides, the CDR3 is TGTGCCAGCAGCTACAAAGCGGGGGGGTACAATGAGCAGTTCTTC.

A few counts support this clone. V and J are TRBV5-4 and TRBJ1-6; no definite D call. The CDR3 runs to 13 residues. Trimming took off 3 bases at V and 11 bases at J, with 12 bases between the two ends. The germline V gene encodes CDR1 SGHNT and CDR2 YYREEE (reference sequence). The chain's CDR3 is CASSSEGVAPLHF. The CDR3 nucleotides are TGTGCCAGCAGCTCGGAGGGTGTTGCACCCCTCCACTTT.

This sequence joins TRBV5-6 and TRBJ2-5; TRBD1 agrees at 7 bases. V trimming: 3 bases; J trimming: 1 base; junction bases outside the gene matches: 3. Germline V gene data show CDR1 as SGHDT and CDR2 as YYEEEE. The CDR3 covers 14 residues. This chain's CDR3 is CASSYWDSQETQYF. For the CDR3, the DNA is TGTGCCAGCAGCTACTGGGACAGCCAAGAGACCCAGTACTTC.

This clone was seen more than once but under ten times. This chain links TRBV27 with TRBJ2-2; D possibly corresponds to TRBD1 (6 bases). V was cut by 6 bases and J by 3 bases, with 17 bases left in between. Per the germline V gene, CDR1 is MNHEY and CDR2 is SMNVEV (reference sequence). The CDR3 length is 16 residues. In DNA, the CDR3 is TGTGCCAGCAGCATTTTACAGGGAAGGTACACCGGGGAGCTGTTTTTT. Translated: CASSILQGRYTGELFF.

The chain recombines TRBV2 with TRBJ2-5, with TRBD1 matching over 8 bases. Germline V lookup: CDR1 SNHLY, CDR2 FYNNEI. The V and J ends lost 4 bases and 2 bases, in that order; junction bases with no gene match: 9. The CDR3 is 16 amino acids. CDR3 DNA sequence: TGTGCCAGCAGTGGCGGACAGGGTGGCGGGCAAGAGACCCAGTACTTC. This gives the protein CASSGGQGGGQETQYF.

This sequence joins TRBV2 and TRBJ1-5; weak D call: TRBD1 (5 bases). The CDR3 is 14 residues long. The germline CDR1 and CDR2 sequences are SNHLY and FYNNEI. V shed 3 bases and J shed 4 bases, with 10 bases lying between them. The CDR3 sequence is CASSDRTLNQPQHF. CDR3 in DNA: TGTGCCAGCAGTGATCGGACACTTAATCAGCCCCAGCATTTT.

The chain joins TRBV7-9 to TRBJ2-7, with D perhaps matching TRBD1 (6 bases). V lost 4 bases, J lost 6 bases, and 13 bases lay in between. Germline lookup yields CDR1 SEHNR and CDR2 FQNEAQ (reference sequence). The CDR3 extends over 13 amino acids. The CDR3 is CASSSTGISEQYF. As DNA, the CDR3 is TGTGCCAGCAGCTCGACAGGAATTTCCGAGCAGTACTTC.

The CDR3 sequence: CASSRQGNTEAFF. The DNA of the CDR3 is TGTGCCAGCAGTAGACAGGGGAACACTGAAGCTTTCTTT. V gene TRBV6-5 combines with J gene TRBJ1-1; 7 bases line up with TRBD1. This CDR3 contains 13 residues. The germline V gene has CDR1 MNHEY and CDR2 SVGAGI. Trimming at V came to 5 bases and at J to 1 base, leaving 1 base not matched to a gene.

The chain employs TRBV2 and TRBJ2-7, with D maybe TRBD1 (6 bases). The germline V gene has CDR1 SNHLY and CDR2 FYNNEI. V was cut by 0 bases and J by 7 bases, with 13 bases left in between. The CDR3 has 14 amino acids. As DNA, the CDR3 is TGTGCCAGCAGTGAAGCGGGGGCACTTGGGGAGCAGTACTTC. Translating gives CASSEAGALGEQYF.

The chain carries TRBV2 and TRBJ2-7; 11 bases line up with TRBD1. CDR1 SNHLY and CDR2 FYNNEI come from the germline V gene. After removal of 5 bases from V and 5 bases from J, the junction contained 8 bases not matched to a gene. This CDR3 is built from 15 residues. CDR3 protein: CASSLGRTGGNEQYF. The CDR3 DNA sequence: TGTGCCAGCAGTCTCGGGCGGACAGGGGGCAACGAGCAGTACTTC.

The chain links TRBV27 to TRBJ2-1; no definite D call. CDR1 is MNHEY, CDR2 SMNVEV, per germline (reference sequence). Between the trimmed V and J ends, which lost 5 bases and 0 bases, there was a span of 8 bases. The CDR3 extends over 14 amino acids. The CDR3 loop reads CASSPHGSYNEQFF. CDR3 in DNA: TGTGCCAGCAGTCCGCACGGCTCCTACAATGAGCAGTTCTTC.

In DNA form, the CDR3 reads TGTGCCATCAGTGACACTAGCGGGAGGGGATGGGAGACCCAGTACTTC. Translating it yields CAISDTSGRGWETQYF. The gene calls are TRBV10-3 and TRBJ2-5, with 13 bases fitting TRBD2. Germline V gene lookup returns CDR1 ENHRY and CDR2 SYGVKD. This CDR3 region has 16 residues. The J segment lost 5 bases and the V segment lost 3 bases, leaving 6 bases of the junction unmatched.

The chain has TRBV9 and TRBJ2-3, with D maybe TRBD2 (6 bases). The CDR3 has 14 residues. Between the trimmed V and J ends, which lost 6 bases and 4 bases, there was a span of 15 bases. Germline V gene lookup returns CDR1 SGDLS and CDR2 YYNGEE. Here the CDR3 reads CASTPSGESDTQYF. The DNA of the CDR3 is TGTGCCAGCACCCCATCGGGGGAATCAGATACGCAGTATTTT.

The chain employs TRBV9 and TRBJ2-7, with 7 bases matching TRBD2. Per germline, CDR1 SGDLS and CDR2 YYNGEE. The V and J ends lost 2 bases and 2 bases, in that order; junction bases with no gene match: 13. The CDR3 is made up of 17 amino acids. The CDR3 spells CASSVGPGGRDPYEQYF. In DNA, the CDR3 is TGTGCCAGCAGCGTGGGCCCCGGAGGGAGGGATCCCTACGAGCAGTACTTC.